Below are 23 T cell receptor beta chains sequenced from a single sample in a study of cytomegalovirus exposure and HLA in healthy donors. Primers included in the PCR were 60 Vbeta and 13 Jbeta primers. Here immunoSEQ multiplex PCR was the method, and the copy in TCRdb shows in-frame clones only, minus some. The sample records 100,000 to 150,000 clones, roughly 79% being singletons. The specimen sequenced was PBMCs. Receptor source: a woman between 45 and 65 years old in good health and CMV-seronegative.

This chain uses TRBV30 with TRBJ2-3; 8 bases align to TRBD2. The CDR3 length is 12 residues. Germline V gene lookup returns CDR1 GTSNPN and CDR2 SVGIG (reference sequence). The V and J ends lost 5 bases and 4 bases, in that order; junction bases with no gene match: 2. The CDR3 loop is CAWAGGADTQYF. For the CDR3, the DNA is TGTGCCTGGGCGGGAGGCGCAGATACGCAGTATTTT.

This rearrangement joins TRBV30 to TRBJ2-7; the match to TRBD2 covers 8 bases. Germline lookup yields CDR1 GTSNPN and CDR2 SVGIG (reference sequence). Trimming took 4 bases from V and 7 from J; bases not matched to a gene: 9. The CDR3 length is 13 residues. The CDR3 loop is CAWTRGGAGEQYV. DNA of the CDR3: TGTGCCTGGACCCGGGGGGGGGCCGGGGAGCAGTACGTC.

V gene TRBV29-1 combines with J gene TRBJ2-3; TRBD2 matches 7 bases. V dropped 4 bases and J dropped 4; count of bases not matched to a gene: 11. This CDR3 has 15 amino acids. From germline, CDR1 is SQVTM and CDR2 ANQGSEA. The CDR3 sequence: CSVGGGRISADTQYF. The CDR3 DNA follows: TGCAGCGTTGGGGGGGGTCGGATTAGCGCAGATACGCAGTATTTT.

The chain is built from TRBV19 and TRBJ1-5; 7 nucleotides agree with TRBD1. The germline V gene has CDR1 LNHDA and CDR2 SQIVND (reference sequence). With V trimmed by 8 bases and J by 7 bases, 5 bases remained unmatched. This CDR3 region has 12 residues. The DNA of the CDR3 is TGTGCCAGTGCGGACAGGCCCCAGCCCCAGCATTTT. Protein sequence: CASADRPQPQHF.

The chain carries TRBV10-3 and TRBJ1-2; no firm D call. Trimming cost V 6 bases and J 0 bases, with 5 bases left between them. CDR1 is ENHRY and CDR2 is SYGVKD in the germline V gene. The CDR3 length is 12 residues. CDR3 in amino acids: CAISAANYGYTF. The CDR3 bases are TGTGCCATCAGCGCAGCTAACTATGGCTACACCTTC.

In DNA form, the CDR3 reads TGTGCCTGGATACAGGGGCCCCTGGAGGGCTACACCTTC. Its translation: CAWIQGPLEGYTF. This chain links TRBV30 with TRBJ1-2, with 7 bases fitting TRBD1. J was trimmed by 8 bases and V by 4 bases; bases with no gene match: 10. The CDR3 spans 13 residues. The germline V gene encodes CDR1 GTSNPN and CDR2 SVGIG (reference sequence).

The rearrangement uses TRBV19 and TRBJ1-5; the D is unclear. CDR1 is LNHDA, CDR2 SQIVND, per germline (reference sequence). V dropped 5 bases and J dropped 0 bases, with 8 bases sitting between them. The CDR3 runs to 14 residues. Here the CDR3 DNA reads TGTGCCAGTAGTCCACAGCTTAGCAATCAGCCCCAGCATTTT. This encodes CASSPQLSNQPQHF.

V usage is TRBV18 and J usage is TRBJ2-3; weak D call: TRBD2 (7 bases). Germline V gene data show CDR1 as KGHSH and CDR2 as LQKENI. This CDR3 spans 18 amino acids. V gave up 2 bases and J gave up 1 base, with 19 bases separating them. CDR3: CASSPGRGGQIGTDTQYF. As DNA, the CDR3 is TGTGCCAGCTCACCAGGCAGGGGAGGGCAAATTGGCACAGATACGCAGTATTTT.

The chain joins TRBV6-5 to TRBJ2-5, with D possibly matching TRBD1 (6 bases). Germline V gene data show CDR1 as MNHEY and CDR2 as SVGAGI. The germline V and J ends were trimmed by 2 bases and 5 bases, with 18 bases remaining between them. The CDR3 totals 16 residues. Written as DNA, the CDR3 is TGTGCCAGCAGTTACGTGGGCAGGGGAAAGGAGGAGACCCAGTACTTC. Translation: CASSYVGRGKEETQYF.

This rearrangement joins TRBV6-6 to TRBJ2-3; D gene ambiguous. Germline lookup yields CDR1 MNHNY and CDR2 SVGAGI (reference sequence). V lost 4 bases, J lost 0 bases, and 14 bases lay in between. The CDR3 is made up of 16 amino acids. In DNA form, the CDR3 reads TGTGCCAGCAGTTCCCCGGCAAGCGCTAGCACAGATACGCAGTATTTT. Amino acid sequence: CASSSPASASTDTQYF.

The chain recombines TRBV5-6 with TRBJ2-5; possible D gene TRBD1, 5 bases. Trimming shortened V by 3 bases and J by 9 bases, and 21 bases separated the two germline ends. CDR1 and CDR2 (germline): SGHDT, YYEEEE. The CDR3 has 15 amino acids. The chain's CDR3 is CASSSRQSWEGAQYF. DNA of the CDR3: TGTGCCAGCAGCTCCCGACAGTCGTGGGAAGGGGCCCAGTACTTC.

The chain recombines TRBV19 with TRBJ1-1; 7 positions agree with TRBD1. Germline lookup yields CDR1 LNHDA and CDR2 SQIVND (reference sequence). V dropped 4 bases and J dropped 0; count of bases not matched to a gene: 5. This CDR3 has 15 residues. CDR3 sequence reads: CASSTTGQVNTEAFF. In nucleotides, the CDR3 is TGTGCCAGTAGTACGACAGGGCAGGTGAACACTGAAGCTTTCTTT.

The V and J genes are TRBV5-1 and TRBJ2-1; TRBD2 matches at 9 bases. Germline V gene sequence: CDR1 SGHRS, CDR2 YFSETQ. Trimming removed 5 bases from V and 5 bases from J; junction bases left unmatched: 11. The CDR3 runs to 16 residues. CDR3 coding DNA: TGCGCCAGCAGGCGATTGGGGCGGGAGGGGAACAATGAGCAGTTCTTC. As protein: CASRRLGREGNNEQFF.

This chain uses TRBV5-1 with TRBJ2-7; 8 positions match TRBD1. Looked up from germline, CDR1 is SGHRS and CDR2 is YFSETQ. The CDR3 loop spans 12 amino acids. V lost 2 bases to trimming and J lost 5 bases; unmatched junction nucleotides: 0. DNA for the CDR3: TGCGCCAGCAGCTTACAGGGGGACGAGCAGTACTTC. Protein sequence: CASSLQGDEQYF.

This clone was observed a few times. This chain links TRBV4-1 with TRBJ2-7, with TRBD1 as a possible D gene (6 bases). With 0 bases removed from V and 4 bases from J, the gap between germline ends came to 13 bases. The length of the CDR3 is 15 residues. Germline V gene lookup returns CDR1 MGHRA and CDR2 YSYEKL. The DNA of the CDR3 is TGCGCCAGCAGCCAAGATACCACTAGGGGGTACGAGCAGTACTTC. Its protein product is CASSQDTTRGYEQYF.

V gene TRBV4-2 combines with J gene TRBJ1-4; 8 nucleotides agree with TRBD1. The CDR3 runs to 15 residues. From germline, CDR1 is LGHNA and CDR2 YNFKEQ. V dropped 4 bases and J dropped 6; count of bases not matched to a gene: 7. The CDR3 DNA sequence: TGTGCCAGCAGCCCGAGGACAGGGTCGCATGAAAAACTGTTTTTT. It translates to CASSPRTGSHEKLFF.

The chain recombines TRBV6-1 with TRBJ1-5; the D gene is possibly TRBD1 (6 bases). Germline CDR1 and CDR2: MNHNS and SASEGT. V gave up 10 bases and J gave up 1 base, with 14 bases separating them. The CDR3 runs to 14 residues. CDR3 in amino acids: CATRGDGSNQPQHF. DNA of the CDR3: TGTGCCACCAGGGGAGACGGGAGCAATCAGCCCCAGCATTTT.

The chain links TRBV6-1 to TRBJ2-1; D possibly corresponds to TRBD2 (6 bases). The CDR3 sequence is 16 residues long. CDR1 is MNHNS, CDR2 SASEGT, per germline. Trimming removed 0 bases from V and 4 bases from J, with 13 bases in between. The CDR3 protein is CASSEASLAAYNEQFF. As DNA, the CDR3 is TGTGCCAGCAGTGAAGCTTCACTAGCAGCGTACAATGAGCAGTTCTTC.

The CDR3 here is CATQREGGLETQYF. CDR3 DNA sequence: TGTGCCACCCAACGAGAAGGAGGACTTGAGACCCAGTACTTC. The V call is TRBV6-1, the J call TRBJ2-5, with D maybe TRBD2 (5 bases). There are 14 residues in the CDR3. Germline V lookup: CDR1 MNHNS, CDR2 SASEGT. V lost 10 bases to trimming and J lost 5 bases, with 20 bases between them.

The chain employs TRBV9 and TRBJ1-1; D gene uncertain. Germline values: CDR1 SGDLS, CDR2 YYNGEE. The CDR3 totals 14 residues. V lost 0 bases and J lost 4, with 10 bases in between. CDR3: CASSVEYGGTEAFF. The DNA for the CDR3 is TGTGCCAGCAGCGTAGAGTATGGCGGCACTGAAGCTTTCTTT.

The chain is built from TRBV6-1 and TRBJ2-7; D not resolved. Germline V CDR1 and CDR2: MNHNS, SASEGT. The germline V and J ends were trimmed by 6 bases and 7 bases, with 10 bases remaining between them. The CDR3 spans 11 residues. In DNA, the CDR3 is TGTGCCAGCAGCGGAGTAAAGGAGCAGTACTTC. Protein: CASSGVKEQYF.

CDR3 DNA sequence: TGCGCCAGCAGCCGGACTAGCGGGAGTAGTGAGACCCAGTACTTC. Translation gives CASSRTSGSSETQYF. V usage is TRBV5-1 and J usage is TRBJ2-5, with 13 nucleotides matching TRBD2. CDR3 length equals 15 residues. V shed 4 bases and J 5 bases; nucleotides not matched to a gene: 5. Per germline, CDR1 SGHRS and CDR2 YFSETQ.

This chain links TRBV7-2 with TRBJ2-7; the match to TRBD1 covers 7 bases. J was trimmed by 1 base and V by 3 bases; bases with no gene match: 12. The V gene's germline CDR1 is SGHTA and CDR2 FQGNSA. CDR3 length equals 17 residues. CDR3 nucleotides: TGTGCCAGCAGCTTCACCCCCCGGGACAGCGTTTCCTACGAGCAGTACTTC. It codes for CASSFTPRDSVSYEQYF.